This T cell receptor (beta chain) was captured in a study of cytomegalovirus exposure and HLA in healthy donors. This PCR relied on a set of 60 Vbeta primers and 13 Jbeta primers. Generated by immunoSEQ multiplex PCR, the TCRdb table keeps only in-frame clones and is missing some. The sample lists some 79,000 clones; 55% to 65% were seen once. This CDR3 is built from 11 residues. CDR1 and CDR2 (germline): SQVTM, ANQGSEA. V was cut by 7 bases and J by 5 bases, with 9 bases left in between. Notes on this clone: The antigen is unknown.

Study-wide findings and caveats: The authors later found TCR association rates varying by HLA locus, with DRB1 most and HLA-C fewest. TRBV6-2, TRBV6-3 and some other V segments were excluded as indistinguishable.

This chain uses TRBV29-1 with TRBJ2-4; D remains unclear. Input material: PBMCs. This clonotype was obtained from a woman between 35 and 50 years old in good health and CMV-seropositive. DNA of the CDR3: TGCAGCGCCGCTATTCAAAACATTCAGTACTTC. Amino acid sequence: CSAAIQNIQYF.